This TCR beta chain was sequenced for a study of shared clonotypes between healthy human individuals. Overall study: Serving as donors were two women and a few men, whose ages spanned 18 to 49. Per donor, three plates held CD4 naive cells, three held CD4 memory, two held CD8 naive and one held CD8 memory. Study-wide points: Depth of sequencing was expected to influence donor clonotype sharing. Generation of non-shared clonotypes was less probable than generation of clonotypes shared by all four donors.

Method: immunoSEQ multiplex PCR; TCRdb's copy keeps in-frame clones and lacks some. The sample shows about 2.2 million clones, around 93% of them seen only once. A word on this clone: Its antigen is as yet unknown.

CD45RO-negative CD8 cells positively selected for CCR7 made up the naive population, which excluded terminally differentiated effector memory CD45RA+ cells. The CDR3 length is 13 residues. V shed 3 bases and J shed 5 bases, with 8 bases lying between them. Looked up from germline, CDR1 is SEHNR and CDR2 is FQNEAQ (reference sequence). V usage is TRBV7-9 and J usage is TRBJ2-1; D call uncertain. The origin of this receptor is a man aged 18 to 30 in good health. Some clones in this sample may be carry-over from other donors' samples. Material: naive CD8+ T cells from PBMCs. CDR3 in amino acids: CASSFPLNNEQFF. CDR3 coding DNA: TGTGCCAGCAGCTTCCCCCTTAACAATGAGCAGTTCTTC.